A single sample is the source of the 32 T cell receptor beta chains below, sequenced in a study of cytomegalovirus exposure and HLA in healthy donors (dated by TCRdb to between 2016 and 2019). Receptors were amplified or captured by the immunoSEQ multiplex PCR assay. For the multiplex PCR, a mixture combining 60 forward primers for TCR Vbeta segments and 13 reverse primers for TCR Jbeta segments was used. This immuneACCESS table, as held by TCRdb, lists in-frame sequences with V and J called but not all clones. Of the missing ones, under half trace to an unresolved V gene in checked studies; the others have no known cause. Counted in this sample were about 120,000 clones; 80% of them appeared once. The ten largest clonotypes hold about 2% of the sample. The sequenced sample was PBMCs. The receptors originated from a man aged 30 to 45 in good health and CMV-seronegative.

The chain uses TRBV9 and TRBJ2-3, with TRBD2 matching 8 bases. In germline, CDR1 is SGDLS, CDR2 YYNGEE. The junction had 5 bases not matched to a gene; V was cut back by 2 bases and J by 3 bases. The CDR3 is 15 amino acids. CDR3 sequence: CASSVGAGETDTQYF. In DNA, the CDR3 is TGTGCCAGCAGCGTGGGAGCGGGGGAGACAGATACGCAGTATTTT. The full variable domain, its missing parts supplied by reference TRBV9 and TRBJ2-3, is DSGVTQTPKHLITATGQRVTLRCSPRSGDLSVYWYQQSLDQGLQFLIQYYNGEERAKGNILERFSAQQFPDLHSELNLSSLELGDSALYFCASSVGAGETDTQYFGPGTRLTVL.

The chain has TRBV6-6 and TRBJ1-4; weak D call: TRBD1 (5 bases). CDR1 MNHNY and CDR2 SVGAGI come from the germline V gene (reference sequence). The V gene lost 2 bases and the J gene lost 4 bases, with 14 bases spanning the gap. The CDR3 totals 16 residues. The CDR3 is CASSYLQNRGNEKLFF. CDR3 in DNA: TGTGCCAGCAGTTACCTACAGAATAGGGGTAATGAAAAACTGTTTTTT.

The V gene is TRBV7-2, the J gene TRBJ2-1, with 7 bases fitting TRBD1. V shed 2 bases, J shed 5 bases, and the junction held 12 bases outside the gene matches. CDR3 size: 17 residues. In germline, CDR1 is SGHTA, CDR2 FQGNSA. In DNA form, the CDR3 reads TGTGCCAGCAGCTTAAACAGGGGTGTAACAGGGGACAATGAGCAGTTCTTC. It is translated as CASSLNRGVTGDNEQFF. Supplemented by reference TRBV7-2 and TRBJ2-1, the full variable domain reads GAGVSQSPSNKVTEKGKDVELRCDPISGHTALYWYRQSLGQGLEFLIYFQGNSAPDKSGLPSDRFSAERTGGSVSTLTIQRTQQEDSAVYLCASSLNRGVTGDNEQFFGPGTRLTVL.

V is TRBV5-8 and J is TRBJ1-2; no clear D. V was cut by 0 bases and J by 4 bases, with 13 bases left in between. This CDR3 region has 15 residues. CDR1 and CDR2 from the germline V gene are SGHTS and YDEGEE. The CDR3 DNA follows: TGTGCCAGCAGCTTGGCCCGTGGCAGTCTCTATGGCTACACCTTC. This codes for CASSLARGSLYGYTF.

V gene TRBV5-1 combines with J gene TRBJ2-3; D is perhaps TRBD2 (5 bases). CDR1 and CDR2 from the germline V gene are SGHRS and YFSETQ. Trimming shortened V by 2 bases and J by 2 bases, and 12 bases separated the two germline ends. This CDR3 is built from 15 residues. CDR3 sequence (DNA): TGCGCCAGCAGCTTCTCAAGCGGCCTCACAGATACGCAGTATTTT. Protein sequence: CASSFSSGLTDTQYF.

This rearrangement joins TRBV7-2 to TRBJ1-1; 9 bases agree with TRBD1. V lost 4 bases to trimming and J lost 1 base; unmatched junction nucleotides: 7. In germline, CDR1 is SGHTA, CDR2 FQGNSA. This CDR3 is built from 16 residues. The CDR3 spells CASSYLTGGTNTEAFF. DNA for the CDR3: TGTGCCAGCAGCTACTTGACAGGGGGGACGAACACTGAAGCTTTCTTT.

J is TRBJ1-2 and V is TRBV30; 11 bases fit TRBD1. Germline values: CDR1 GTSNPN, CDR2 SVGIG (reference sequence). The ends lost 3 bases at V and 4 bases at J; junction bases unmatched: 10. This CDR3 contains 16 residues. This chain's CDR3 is CAWSGDRTGGAYGYTF. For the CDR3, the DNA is TGTGCCTGGAGCGGGGATCGGACAGGGGGCGCCTATGGCTACACCTTC.

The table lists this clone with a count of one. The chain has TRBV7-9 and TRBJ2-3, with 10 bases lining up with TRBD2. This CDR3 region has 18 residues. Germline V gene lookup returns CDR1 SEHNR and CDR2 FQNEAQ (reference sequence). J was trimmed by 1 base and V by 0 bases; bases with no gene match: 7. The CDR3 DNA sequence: TGTGCCAGCAGCTTAGCTCTAGCGGGGGCCTGGGGCACAGATACGCAGTATTTT. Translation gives CASSLALAGAWGTDTQYF.

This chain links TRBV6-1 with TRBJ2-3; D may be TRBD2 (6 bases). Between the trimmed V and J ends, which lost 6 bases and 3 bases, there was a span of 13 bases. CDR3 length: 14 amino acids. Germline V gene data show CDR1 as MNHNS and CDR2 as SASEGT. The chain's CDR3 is CASRAGSDTDTQYF. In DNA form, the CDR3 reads TGTGCCAGCAGGGCGGGATCTGATACAGATACGCAGTATTTT.

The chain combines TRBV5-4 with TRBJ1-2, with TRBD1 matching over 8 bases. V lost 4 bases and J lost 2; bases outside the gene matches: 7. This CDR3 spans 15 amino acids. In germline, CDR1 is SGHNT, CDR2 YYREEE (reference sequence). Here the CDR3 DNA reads TGTGCCAGCAGCGCCGGACAGGGCGGCAACTATGGCTACACCTTC. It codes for CASSAGQGGNYGYTF. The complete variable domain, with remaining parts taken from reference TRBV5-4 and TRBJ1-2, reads ETGVTQSPTHLIKTRGQQVTLRCSSQSGHNTVSWYQQALGQGPQFIFQYYREEENGRGNFPPRFSGLQFPNYSSELNVNALELDDSALYLCASSAGQGGNYGYTFGSGTRLTVV.

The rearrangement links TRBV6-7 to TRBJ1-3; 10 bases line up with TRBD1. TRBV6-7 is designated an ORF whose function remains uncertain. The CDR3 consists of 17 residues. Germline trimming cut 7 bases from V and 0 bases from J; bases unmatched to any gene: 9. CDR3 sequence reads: CASTRGTGEDSGNTIYF. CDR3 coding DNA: TGTGCCAGCACCCGCGGGACAGGGGAAGACTCTGGAAACACCATATATTTT.

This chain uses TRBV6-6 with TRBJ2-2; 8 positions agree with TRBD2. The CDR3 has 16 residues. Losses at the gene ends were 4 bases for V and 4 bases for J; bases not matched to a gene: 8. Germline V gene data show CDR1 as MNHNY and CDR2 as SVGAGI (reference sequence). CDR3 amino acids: CASSSARGGGTGELFF. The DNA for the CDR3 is TGTGCCAGCAGTTCCGCACGGGGGGGCGGCACCGGGGAGCTGTTTTTT.

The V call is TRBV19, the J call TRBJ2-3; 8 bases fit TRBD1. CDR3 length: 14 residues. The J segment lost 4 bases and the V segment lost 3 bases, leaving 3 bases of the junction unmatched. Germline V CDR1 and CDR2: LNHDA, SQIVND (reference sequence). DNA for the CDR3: TGTGCCAGTAGTATCAACAGGGGGGCAGATACGCAGTATTTT. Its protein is CASSINRGADTQYF.

CDR3 DNA sequence: TGTGCCAGCAGCCTAATGCCCCGGGGGGCGTGCTTCTTC. This sequence encodes CASSLMPRGACFF. The chain uses TRBV11-2 and TRBJ2-1; maybe TRBD2 (7 bases). The length of the CDR3 is 13 residues. V lost 5 bases to trimming and J lost 16 bases, with 21 bases between them. Germline CDR1 reads SGHAT; CDR2 reads FQNNGV. The variable domain in full, with the rest retrieved from reference TRBV11-2 and TRBJ2-1, is EAGVAQSPRYKIIEKRQSVAFWCNPISGHATLYWYQQILGQGPKLLIQFQNNGVVDDSQLPKDRFSAERLKGVDSTLKIQPAKLEDSAVYLCASSLMPRGACFFGPGTRLTVL.

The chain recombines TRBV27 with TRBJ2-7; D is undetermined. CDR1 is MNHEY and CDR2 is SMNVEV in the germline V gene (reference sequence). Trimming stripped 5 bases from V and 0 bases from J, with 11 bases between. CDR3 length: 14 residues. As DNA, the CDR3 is TGTGCCAGCAGTCGCCCGGGTAGCTCCTACGAGCAGTACTTC. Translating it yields CASSRPGSSYEQYF.

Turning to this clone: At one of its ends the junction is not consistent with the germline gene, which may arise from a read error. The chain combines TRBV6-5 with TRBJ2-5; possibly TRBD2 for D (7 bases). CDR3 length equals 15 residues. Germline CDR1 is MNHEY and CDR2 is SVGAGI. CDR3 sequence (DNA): TGTGCCAGCAGTTATGGAGGGGGGGGAGAAGAGGCCCAGTACTTC. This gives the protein CASSYGGGGEEAQYF.

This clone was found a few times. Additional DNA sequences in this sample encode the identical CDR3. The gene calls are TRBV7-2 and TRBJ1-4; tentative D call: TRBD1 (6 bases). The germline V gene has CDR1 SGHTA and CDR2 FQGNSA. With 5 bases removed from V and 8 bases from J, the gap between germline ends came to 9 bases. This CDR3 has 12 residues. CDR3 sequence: CASSPQGEKLFF. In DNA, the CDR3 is TGTGCCAGCAGCCCCCAGGGGGAAAAACTGTTTTTT.

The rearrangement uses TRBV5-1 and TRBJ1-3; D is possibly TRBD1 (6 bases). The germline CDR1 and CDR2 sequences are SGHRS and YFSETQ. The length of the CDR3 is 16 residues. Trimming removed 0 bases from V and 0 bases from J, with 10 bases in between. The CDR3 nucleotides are TGCGCCAGCAGCTTGGCGGCAGGGGCCTCTGGAAACACCATATATTTT. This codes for CASSLAAGASGNTIYF.

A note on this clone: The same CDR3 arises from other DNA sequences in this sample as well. DNA for the CDR3: TGCGCCAGCAGCTTGGCCGGGGATTTGGAGCAGTACTTC. Translated, it gives CASSLAGDLEQYF. This sequence joins TRBV5-1 and TRBJ2-7; TRBD2 might be the D (5 bases). Trimming took off 0 bases at V and 7 bases at J, with 11 bases between the two ends. This CDR3 contains 13 residues. Germline V lookup: CDR1 SGHRS, CDR2 YFSETQ. Using reference TRBV5-1 and TRBJ2-7 for the parts outside the CDR3, the full variable domain is KAGVTQTPRYLIKTRGQQVTLSCSPISGHRSVSWYQQTPGQGLQFLFEYFSETQRNKGNFPGRFSGRQFSNSRSEMNVSTLELGDSALYLCASSLAGDLEQYFGPGTRLTVT.

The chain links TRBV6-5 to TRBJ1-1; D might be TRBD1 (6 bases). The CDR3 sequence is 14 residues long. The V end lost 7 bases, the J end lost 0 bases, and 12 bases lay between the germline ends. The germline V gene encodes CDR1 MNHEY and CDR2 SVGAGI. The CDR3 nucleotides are TGTGCCAGCAACCAGGGGCCGTTGAACACTGAAGCTTTCTTT. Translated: CASNQGPLNTEAFF.

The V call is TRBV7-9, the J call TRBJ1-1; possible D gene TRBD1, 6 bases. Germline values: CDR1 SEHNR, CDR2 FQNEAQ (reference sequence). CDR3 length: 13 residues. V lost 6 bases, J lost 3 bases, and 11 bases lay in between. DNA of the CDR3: TGTGCCAGCAGACACAGGGAGTACACTGAAGCTTTCTTT. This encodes CASRHREYTEAFF.

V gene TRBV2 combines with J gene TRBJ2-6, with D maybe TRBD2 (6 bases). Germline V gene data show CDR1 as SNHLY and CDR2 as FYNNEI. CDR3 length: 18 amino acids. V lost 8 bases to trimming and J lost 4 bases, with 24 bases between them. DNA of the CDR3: TGTGCCAGCCCCCACGGGGGATCTTTACTGTTGGGGGCCAACGTCCTGACTTTC. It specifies CASPHGGSLLLGANVLTF.

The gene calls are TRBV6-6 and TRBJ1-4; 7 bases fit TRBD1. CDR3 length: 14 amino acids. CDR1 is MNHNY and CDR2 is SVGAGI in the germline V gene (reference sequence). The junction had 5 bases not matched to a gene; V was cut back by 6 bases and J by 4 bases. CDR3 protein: CASRPGTDNEKLFF. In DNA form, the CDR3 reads TGTGCCAGCAGACCCGGGACAGATAATGAAAAACTGTTTTTT.

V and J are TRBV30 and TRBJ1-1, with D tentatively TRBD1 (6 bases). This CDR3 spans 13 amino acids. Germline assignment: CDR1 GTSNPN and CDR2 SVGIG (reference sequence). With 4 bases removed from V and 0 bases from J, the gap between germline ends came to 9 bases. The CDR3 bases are TGTGCCTGGAAAGGGGGACTGAACACTGAAGCTTTCTTT. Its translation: CAWKGGLNTEAFF.

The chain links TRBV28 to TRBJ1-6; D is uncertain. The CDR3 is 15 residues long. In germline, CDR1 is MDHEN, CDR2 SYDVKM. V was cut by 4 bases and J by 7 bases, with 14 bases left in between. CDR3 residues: CASSSARTGNSPLHF. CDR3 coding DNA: TGTGCCAGCAGTTCCGCTCGGACGGGAAATTCACCCCTCCACTTT.

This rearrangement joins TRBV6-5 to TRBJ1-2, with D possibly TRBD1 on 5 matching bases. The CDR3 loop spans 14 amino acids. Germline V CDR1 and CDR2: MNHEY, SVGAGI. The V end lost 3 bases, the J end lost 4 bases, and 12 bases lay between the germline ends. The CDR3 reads CASSYIGRAYGYTF. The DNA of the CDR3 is TGTGCCAGCAGTTATATAGGCAGGGCCTATGGCTACACCTTC.

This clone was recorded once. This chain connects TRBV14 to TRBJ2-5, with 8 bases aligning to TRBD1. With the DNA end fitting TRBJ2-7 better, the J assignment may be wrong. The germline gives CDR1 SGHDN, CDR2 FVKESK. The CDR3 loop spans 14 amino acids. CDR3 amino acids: CASSQGAGGSEQYF. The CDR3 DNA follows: TGTGCCAGCAGCCAAGGGGCAGGGGGCAGCGAGCAGTACTTC.

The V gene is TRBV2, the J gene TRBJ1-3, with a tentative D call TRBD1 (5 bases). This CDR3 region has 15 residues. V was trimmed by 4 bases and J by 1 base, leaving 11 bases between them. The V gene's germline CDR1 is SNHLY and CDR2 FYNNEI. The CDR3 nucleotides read TGTGCCAGCAGTGTTTGGGGGGGATCTGGAAACACCATATATTTT. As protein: CASSVWGGSGNTIYF.

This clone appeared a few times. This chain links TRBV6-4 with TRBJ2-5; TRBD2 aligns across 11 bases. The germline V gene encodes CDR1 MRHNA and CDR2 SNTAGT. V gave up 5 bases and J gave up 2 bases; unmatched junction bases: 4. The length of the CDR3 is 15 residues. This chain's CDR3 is CASSHTSGGQETQYF. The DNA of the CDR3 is TGTGCCAGCAGTCATACTAGCGGGGGACAAGAGACCCAGTACTTC.

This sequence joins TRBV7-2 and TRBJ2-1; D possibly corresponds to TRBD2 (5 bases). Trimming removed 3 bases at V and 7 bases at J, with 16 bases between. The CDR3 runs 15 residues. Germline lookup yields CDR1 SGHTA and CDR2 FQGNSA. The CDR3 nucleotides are TGTGCCAGCAGCTTTAACAGCGGACGAACAAATGAGCAGTTCTTC. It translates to CASSFNSGRTNEQFF.

The CDR3: CASSLYQGTGSPLHF. The CDR3 DNA reads TGCGCCAGCAGCTTGTACCAGGGGACCGGTTCACCCCTCCACTTT. This chain links TRBV5-1 with TRBJ1-6; D may be TRBD1 (6 bases). Germline V lookup: CDR1 SGHRS, CDR2 YFSETQ. V was cut by 1 base and J by 9 bases, with 14 bases left in between. The CDR3 is made up of 15 amino acids.

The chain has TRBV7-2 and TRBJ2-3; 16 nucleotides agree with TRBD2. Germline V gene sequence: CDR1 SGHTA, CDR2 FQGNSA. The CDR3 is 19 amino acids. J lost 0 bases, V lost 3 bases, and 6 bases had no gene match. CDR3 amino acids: CASSLPGLAGGPSTDTQYF. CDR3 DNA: TGTGCCAGCAGCTTGCCGGGACTAGCGGGGGGGCCTAGCACAGATACGCAGTATTTT.